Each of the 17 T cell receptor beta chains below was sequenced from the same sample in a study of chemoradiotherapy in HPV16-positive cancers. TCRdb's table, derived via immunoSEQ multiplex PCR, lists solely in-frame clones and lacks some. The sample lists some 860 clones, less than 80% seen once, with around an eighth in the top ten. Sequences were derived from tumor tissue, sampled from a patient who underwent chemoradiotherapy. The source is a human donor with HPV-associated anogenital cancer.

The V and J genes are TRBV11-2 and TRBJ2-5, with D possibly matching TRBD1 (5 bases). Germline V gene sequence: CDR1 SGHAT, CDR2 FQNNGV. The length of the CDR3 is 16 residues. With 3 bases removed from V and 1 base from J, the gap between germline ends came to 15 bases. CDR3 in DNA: TGTGCCAGCAGCTTTCAGGGATCGTTTCGCCAAGAGACCCAGTACTTC. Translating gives CASSFQGSFRQETQYF.

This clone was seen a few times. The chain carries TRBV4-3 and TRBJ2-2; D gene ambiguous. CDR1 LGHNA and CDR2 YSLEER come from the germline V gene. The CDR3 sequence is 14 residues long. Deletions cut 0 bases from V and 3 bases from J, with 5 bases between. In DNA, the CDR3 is TGCGCCAGCAGCCAAGAAAGGGACACCGGGGAGCTGTTTTTT. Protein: CASSQERDTGELFF.

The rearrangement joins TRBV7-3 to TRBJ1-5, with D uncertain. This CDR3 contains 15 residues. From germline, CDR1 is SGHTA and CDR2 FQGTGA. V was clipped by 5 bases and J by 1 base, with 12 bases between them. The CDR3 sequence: CASSLGPGSNQPQHF. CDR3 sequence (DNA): TGTGCCAGCAGCCTTGGGCCGGGAAGCAATCAGCCCCAGCATTTT.

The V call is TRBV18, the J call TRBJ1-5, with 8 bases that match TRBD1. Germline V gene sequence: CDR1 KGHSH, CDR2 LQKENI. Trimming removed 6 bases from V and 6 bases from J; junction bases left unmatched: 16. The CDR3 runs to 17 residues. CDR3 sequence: CASSPTGSDREIQPQHF. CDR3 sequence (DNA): TGTGCCAGCTCCCCCACCGGGTCGGACAGGGAAATTCAGCCCCAGCATTTT.

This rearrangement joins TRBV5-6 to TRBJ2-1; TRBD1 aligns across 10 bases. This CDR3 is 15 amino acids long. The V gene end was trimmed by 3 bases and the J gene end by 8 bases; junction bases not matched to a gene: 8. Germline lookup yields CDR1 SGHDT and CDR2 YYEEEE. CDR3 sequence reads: CASSSDRGYIDEQFF. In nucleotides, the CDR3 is TGTGCCAGCAGCTCGGACAGGGGGTATATCGATGAGCAGTTCTTC.

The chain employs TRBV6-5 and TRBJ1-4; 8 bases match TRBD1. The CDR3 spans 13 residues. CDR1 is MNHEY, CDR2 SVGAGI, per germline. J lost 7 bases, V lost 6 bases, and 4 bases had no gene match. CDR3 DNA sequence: TGTGCCAGCAGCCGGACAGGGTTTGAAAAACTGTTTTTT. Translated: CASSRTGFEKLFF.

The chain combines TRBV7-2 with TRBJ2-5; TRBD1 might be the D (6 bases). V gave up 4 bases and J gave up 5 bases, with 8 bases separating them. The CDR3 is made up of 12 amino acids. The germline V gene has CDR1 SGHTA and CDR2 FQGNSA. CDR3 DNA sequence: TGTGCCAGCAGCTCCCAGGGGGAGACCCAGTACTTC. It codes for CASSSQGETQYF.

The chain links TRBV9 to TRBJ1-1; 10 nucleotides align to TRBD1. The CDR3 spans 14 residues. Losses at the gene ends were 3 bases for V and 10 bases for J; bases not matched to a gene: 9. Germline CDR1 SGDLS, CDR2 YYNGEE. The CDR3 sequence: CASSADRGLGGAFF. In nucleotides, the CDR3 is TGTGCCAGCAGCGCCGACAGGGGGCTCGGAGGAGCTTTCTTT. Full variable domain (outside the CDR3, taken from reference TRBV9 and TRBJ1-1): DSGVTQTPKHLITATGQRVTLRCSPRSGDLSVYWYQQSLDQGLQFLIQYYNGEERAKGNILERFSAQQFPDLHSELNLSSLELGDSALYFCASSADRGLGGAFFGQGTRLTVV.

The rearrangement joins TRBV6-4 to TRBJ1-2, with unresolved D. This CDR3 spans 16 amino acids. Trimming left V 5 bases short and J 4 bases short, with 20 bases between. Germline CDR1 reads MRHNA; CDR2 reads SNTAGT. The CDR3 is CASSSLEHGKTYGYTF. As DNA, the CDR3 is TGTGCCAGCAGTAGTCTTGAACACGGAAAGACCTATGGCTACACCTTC.

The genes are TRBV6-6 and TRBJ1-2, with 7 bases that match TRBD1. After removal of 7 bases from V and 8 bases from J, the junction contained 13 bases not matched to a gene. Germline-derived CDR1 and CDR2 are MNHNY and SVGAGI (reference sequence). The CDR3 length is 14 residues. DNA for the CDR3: TGTGCCAGCACCAAGGGCGAGACAGGGCCCGGCTACACCTTC. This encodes CASTKGETGPGYTF.

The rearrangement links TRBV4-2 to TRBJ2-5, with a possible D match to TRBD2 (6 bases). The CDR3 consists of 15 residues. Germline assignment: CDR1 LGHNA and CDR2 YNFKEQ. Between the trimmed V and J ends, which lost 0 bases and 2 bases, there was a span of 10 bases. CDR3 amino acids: CASSQEGGAQETQYF. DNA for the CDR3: TGTGCCAGCAGCCAAGAAGGCGGGGCGCAAGAGACCCAGTACTTC.

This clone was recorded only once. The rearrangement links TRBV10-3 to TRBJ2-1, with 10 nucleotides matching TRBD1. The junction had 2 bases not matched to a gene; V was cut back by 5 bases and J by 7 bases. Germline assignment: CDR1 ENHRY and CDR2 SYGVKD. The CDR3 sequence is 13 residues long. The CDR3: CAISQGQGNEQFF. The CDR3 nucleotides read TGTGCCATCAGTCAGGGACAGGGGAATGAGCAGTTCTTC.

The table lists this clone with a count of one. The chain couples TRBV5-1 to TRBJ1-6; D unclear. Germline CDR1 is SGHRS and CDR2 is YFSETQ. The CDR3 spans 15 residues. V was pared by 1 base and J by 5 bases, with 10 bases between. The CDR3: CASSLWADNNSPLHF. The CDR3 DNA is TGCGCCAGCAGCTTGTGGGCAGACAATAATTCACCCCTCCACTTT.

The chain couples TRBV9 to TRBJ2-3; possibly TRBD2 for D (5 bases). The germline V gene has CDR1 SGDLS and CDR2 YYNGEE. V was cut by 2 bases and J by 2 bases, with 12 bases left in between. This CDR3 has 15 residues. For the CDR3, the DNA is TGTGCCAGCAGCGTTAGCCTAGCTTCCACAGATACGCAGTATTTT. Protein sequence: CASSVSLASTDTQYF.

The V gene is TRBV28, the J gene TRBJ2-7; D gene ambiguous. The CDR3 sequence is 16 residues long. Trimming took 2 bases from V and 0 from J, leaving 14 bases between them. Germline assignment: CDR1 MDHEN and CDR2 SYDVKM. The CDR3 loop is CASSLRARRSSYEQYF. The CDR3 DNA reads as TGTGCCAGCAGTTTAAGAGCAAGGCGGAGCTCCTACGAGCAGTACTTC.

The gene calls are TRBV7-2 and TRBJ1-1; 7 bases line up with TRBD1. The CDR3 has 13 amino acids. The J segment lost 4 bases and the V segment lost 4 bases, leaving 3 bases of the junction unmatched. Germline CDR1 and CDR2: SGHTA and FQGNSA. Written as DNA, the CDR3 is TGTGCCAGCAGCTCAAGACAGGGCACTGAAGCTTTCTTT. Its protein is CASSSRQGTEAFF. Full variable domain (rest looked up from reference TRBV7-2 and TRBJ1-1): GAGVSQSPSNKVTEKGKDVELRCDPISGHTALYWYRQSLGQGLEFLIYFQGNSAPDKSGLPSDRFSAERTGGSVSTLTIQRTQQEDSAVYLCASSSRQGTEAFFGQGTRLTVV.

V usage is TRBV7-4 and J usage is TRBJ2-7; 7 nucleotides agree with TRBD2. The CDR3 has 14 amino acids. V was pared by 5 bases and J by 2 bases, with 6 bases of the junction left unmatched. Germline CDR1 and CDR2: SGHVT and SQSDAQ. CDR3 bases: TGTGCCAGCAGCCTTCTGGGAGGGCCCTACGAGCAGTACTTC. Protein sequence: CASSLLGGPYEQYF.